What follows is one T cell receptor (beta chain) and its context. No antigen is known for it. This entry is derived from a study of T cells in Graves' hyperthyroidism and ophthalmopathy. Amplified regions were TCR beta CDR3 sequences from RNA transcripts. The HTBI primer set drove a first-round RT-PCR of the TCR CDR3. In TCRdb, the multiplex PCR reads were re-called with MiXCR into one record per CDR3 protein. Of roughly 510,000 distinct CDR3 sequences listed, 46% are singletons. Clinicians diagnosed patients from clinical symptoms, serum thyroxine and TRAb, thyroid ultrasound and orbital computed tomography. V gave up 6 bases and J gave up 2 bases; unmatched junction bases: 6. There are 15 residues in the CDR3. Germline V gene lookup returns CDR1 SQVTM and CDR2 ANQGSEA. Broader study findings: Ophthalmopathy was model-predicted a median roughly six months pre-onset. Ophthalmopathy and stable hyperthyroidism were separated by a 13 V-J model.

The sequenced material came from peripheral blood or thyroid tissue (not recorded which). The clonotype was recovered from an adult woman with Graves' disease, either hyperthyroidism or ophthalmopathy (not recorded which). The chain recombines TRBV29-1 with TRBJ2-6; 8 positions agree with TRBD1. The CDR3: CSVSRQGPGANVLTF. The CDR3, as DNA: TGCAGCGTCAGCAGACAGGGGCCTGGGGCCAACGTCCTGACTTTC.